Listed below are T cell receptor beta chains from one sample, sequenced in a study of identical twins. TCRdb reprocessed the 5' RACE reads with MiXCR, giving one entry per CDR3 protein. The sample records roughly 690,000 distinct CDR3 sequences, 21% being singletons. These same records also appear under a second study, on T cells expressing NK-cell markers.

The sequencing input was PBMCs. Receptors were obtained from a woman aged 18-29 years in good health. Both conserved end residues are part of each CDR3. D genes are given only for firm matches. Only part of the rows carry a size: once, few, many, or a class if the clone is expanded.

. TRBJ2-5 TRBV10-3 . TGTGCCATCAGTCCATCTACAACTCAGCAGACCCAGTACTTC CAISPSTTQQTQYF
TRBD1 TRBJ2-6 TRBV4-3 few TGCGCCAGCAGCCACGGAGGGACAGGGGACGTCCTGACTTTC CASSHGGTGDVLTF
TRBD2 TRBJ2-3 TRBV5-1 many TGCGCCAGCAGCAATGTCCGAGCGGGAGCTTCAGATACGCAGTATTTT CASSNVRAGASDTQYF
TRBD2 TRBJ2-3 TRBV5-6 . TGTGCCAGCAGCTACCCCAGCGGGGGGAGCACAGATACGCAGTATTTT CASSYPSGGSTDTQYF
. TRBJ2-1 TRBV3-1 many TGTGCCAGCAGCCAAGCCCGCTTAGGTGAGCAGTTCTTC CASSQARLGEQFF
. TRBJ1-1 TRBV12-3/TRBV12-4 few TGTGCCAGCAGTAGACAGTCTGTCGGTGAAGCTTTCTTT CASSRQSVGEAFF
TRBD1 TRBJ1-5 TRBV6-6 . TGTGCCAGCATGGGCCCCGGGACAGAGACCCAGCATTTT CASMGPGTETQHF
. TRBJ2-5 TRBV20-1 . TGCAGTGCCCCGGTGAGGATGGCGGAGACCCAGTACTTC CSAPVRMAETQYF
. TRBJ2-7 TRBV7-8 . TGTGCCAGCACCCATCGTAGAATAAGCTCCTACGAGCAGTACTTC CASTHRRISSYEQYF
. TRBJ2-7 TRBV5-1 . TGCGCCAGCTCCCCAAAACAGGACAACTACGAGCAGTACTTC CASSPKQDNYEQYF
. TRBJ2-2 TRBV29-1 few TGCAGCGTGGTCCCCCCACTCGGGGAGCTGTTTTTT CSVVPPLGELFF
. TRBJ2-7 TRBV12-3/TRBV12-4 . TGTGCCAGCAGGAGGGATAGCGACTACGAGCAGTACTTC CASRRDSDYEQYF
. TRBJ2-3 TRBV27 . TGTGCCAGCAGGGGGGGCGACGAAGGGGAAGGCCAGATGACAGATACGCAGTATTTT CASRGGDEGEGQMTDTQYF
TRBD1 TRBJ1-5 TRBV18 . TGTGCCAGCTCACCCTCCTCACAGGGGGGCAATCAGCCCCAGCATTTT CASSPSSQGGNQPQHF
TRBD1 TRBJ1-1 TRBV20-1 . TGCAGTGCTAGGGGACAGGGGGTGAACACTGAAGCTTTCTTT CSARGQGVNTEAFF
. TRBJ2-7 TRBV6-1 . TGTGCCAGCAGTGAAGCGCGGGTTCCCCCGGATCGTGAGCAGTACTTC CASSEARVPPDREQYF
TRBD1 TRBJ1-4 TRBV11-2 . TGTGCCAGCAGCCCCTTACAGGGGGCGGCCAAACTGTTTTTT CASSPLQGAAKLFF
TRBD1 TRBJ1-2 TRBV20-1 few TGCAGTGCTAGCGGGACAGACTATGGCTACACCTTC CSASGTDYGYTF
. TRBJ1-2 TRBV11-2 few TGTGCCAGCAGCCTACTCAGGGGCGGCTATGGCTACACCTTC CASSLLRGGYGYTF
. TRBJ2-7 TRBV11-2 . TGTGCCAGCAGCTTTCCGAGACTAGGTCCCCACGAGCAGTACTTC CASSFPRLGPHEQYF
. TRBJ1-2 TRBV12-3/TRBV12-4 . TGTGCCAGCAGTTTGCGGGTTTCTCCTGGCTACACCTTC CASSLRVSPGYTF
. TRBJ2-3 TRBV7-6 . TGTGCCAGCAGCTTAATGGACTACGGTAGCACGCAGTATTTT CASSLMDYGSTQYF
TRBD1 TRBJ2-5 TRBV20-1 . TGCAGTGCTCCCAGACAGGGACAAGAGACCCAGTACTTC CSAPRQGQETQYF
. TRBJ2-1 TRBV6-1 . TGTGCCAGCAGTAGCCTTAGCCGGACAGTCAGAAAAATCAATGAGCAGTTCTTC CASSSLSRTVRKINEQFF
. TRBJ2-5 TRBV12-3/TRBV12-4 many TGTGCCAGCAGCCGACTGGGGGGCGCGGAGACCCAGTACTTC CASSRLGGAETQYF
. TRBJ2-2 TRBV27 . TGTGCCAGCAGTTTTCAGGGGAGCGCCGGGGAGCTGTTTTTT CASSFQGSAGELFF
. TRBJ1-2 TRBV20-1 few TGCAGTGCTAGAGGACAGGTAACCAGCGGCTACACCTTC CSARGQVTSGYTF
. TRBJ1-1 TRBV10-3 few TGTGCCATCAGTGACCCTGGGGGAAACACTGAAGCTTTCTTT CAISDPGGNTEAFF
TRBD2 TRBJ2-3 TRBV6-5 few TGTGCCAGCAGCACCTTGGGGGACTACACAGATACGCAGTATTTT CASSTLGDYTDTQYF
. TRBJ2-3 TRBV9 few TGTGCCAGCAGCGTAGTCCCGGACAACACAGATACGCAGTATTTT CASSVVPDNTDTQYF
. TRBJ1-1 TRBV7-9 . TGTGCCAGCAGCTTAAATGTCGCAGGGAGGTTTGTTGAAGCTTTCTTT CASSLNVAGRFVEAFF
. TRBJ2-1 TRBV20-1 few TGCAGTGCTGGAGTACCCTCAGGGGCCTCTTACAATGAGCAGTTCTTC CSAGVPSGASYNEQFF
. TRBJ2-7 TRBV20-1 few TGCAGTGCTAGAAGGACAGACAACTACGAGCAGTACTTC CSARRTDNYEQYF
TRBD2 TRBJ2-3 TRBV4-3 . TGCGCCAGCAGCCAAGATCCGGGAGGGATCAGCACAGATACGCAGTATTTT CASSQDPGGISTDTQYF
TRBD2 TRBJ2-7 TRBV9 . TGTGCCAGCAGCGTCTTAGCGGGGGACCCCTACGAGCAGTACTTC CASSVLAGDPYEQYF
. TRBJ1-1 TRBV7-8 . TGTGCCAGCAGCGGTCCGGGACGGGTGAACACTGAAGCTTTCTTT CASSGPGRVNTEAFF
TRBD1 TRBJ2-7 TRBV20-1 few TGCAGTGCGGGACAGGAGTACGAGCAGTACTTC CSAGQEYEQYF
. TRBJ2-1 TRBV20-1 few TGCAGTGCTACTAGAGAACCCTACAATGAGCAGTTCTTC CSATREPYNEQFF
. TRBJ1-2 TRBV4-1 . TGCGCCAGCAGCCCCCAATCGACAGACTTATATGGCTACACCTTC CASSPQSTDLYGYTF
. TRBJ1-2 TRBV29-1 few TGCAGCGTTGACTTTGTCCAGGAGACTAACTATGGCTACACCTTC CSVDFVQETNYGYTF
TRBD2 TRBJ2-4 TRBV12-3/TRBV12-4 few TGTGCCAGCACCCTTTGGGGAGCGGGAGGAGCCAAAAACATTCAGTACTTC CASTLWGAGGAKNIQYF
. TRBJ1-2 TRBV6-5 . TGTGCCAGCAGCTGCGGGGCCGGCTACACCTTC CASSCGAGYTF
. TRBJ2-5 TRBV5-1 few TGCGCCAGCAGTGGGGACGTGGGGACCCAGTACTTC CASSGDVGTQYF
. TRBJ1-4 TRBV11-3 few TGTGCCAGCAGCTTAGTCGGGGCAACTAATGAAAAACTGTTTTTT CASSLVGATNEKLFF
TRBD2 TRBJ2-1 TRBV9 . TGTGCCAGCAGCGTATCGGTCTGGGGGACTAGCGGGAGAGGGGAGCAGTTCTTC CASSVSVWGTSGRGEQFF
. TRBJ2-1 TRBV12-3/TRBV12-4 few TGTGCCAGCAGTCTGGGGGGGGCCCGGTATGAGCAGTTCTTC CASSLGGARYEQFF
. TRBJ1-1 TRBV16 . TGTGCCAGCAGCCAATGGCGCAGCCGCGGGACTGAAGCTTTCTTT CASSQWRSRGTEAFF
. TRBJ2-1 TRBV5-1 . TGCGCCAGCAGCTTGGAAGACTTGACCTACAATGAGCAGTTCTTC CASSLEDLTYNEQFF